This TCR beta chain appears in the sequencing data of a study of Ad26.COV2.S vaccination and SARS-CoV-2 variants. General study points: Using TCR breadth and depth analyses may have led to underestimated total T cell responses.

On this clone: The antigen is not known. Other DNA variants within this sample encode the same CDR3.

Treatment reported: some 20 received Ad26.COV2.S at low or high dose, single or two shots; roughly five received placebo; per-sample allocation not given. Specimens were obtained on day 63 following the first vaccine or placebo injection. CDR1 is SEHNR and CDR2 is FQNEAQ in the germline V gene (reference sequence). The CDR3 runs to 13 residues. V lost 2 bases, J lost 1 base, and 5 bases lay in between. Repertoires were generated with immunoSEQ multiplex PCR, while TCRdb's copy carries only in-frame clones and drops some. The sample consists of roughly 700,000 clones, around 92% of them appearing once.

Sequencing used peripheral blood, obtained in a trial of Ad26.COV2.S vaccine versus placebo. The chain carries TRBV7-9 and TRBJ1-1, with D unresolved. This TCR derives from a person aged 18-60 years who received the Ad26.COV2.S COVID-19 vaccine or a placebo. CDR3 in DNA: TGTGCCAGCAGCTTATCGGGGAACACTGAAGCTTTCTTT. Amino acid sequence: CASSLSGNTEAFF. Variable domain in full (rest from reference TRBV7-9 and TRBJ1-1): DTGVSQNPRHKITKRGQNVTFRCDPISEHNRLYWYRQTLGQGPEFLTYFQNEAQLEKSRLLSDRFSAERPKGSFSTLEIQRTEQGDSAMYLCASSLSGNTEAFFGQGTRLTVV.